Sequencing of this TCR beta chain was carried out in a study of CD8 T cells in ankylosing spondylitis. CDR1 and CDR2 (germline): MNHEY, SVGEGT. Trimming left V 8 bases short and J 4 bases short, with 15 bases between. The CDR3 sequence is 13 residues long. A word on this clonotype: Antigen unknown.

TCRdb redid the calling of the 5' RACE reads with MiXCR, one entry per CDR3 protein. This table has about 800,000 distinct CDR3 sequences, approximately 12% appearing once. Study-level points and caveats: Among TCR beta sequences, a motif of under ten highly homologous variants appeared characteristic of ankylosing spondylitis blood.

Source material: blood, either unsorted or a sorted T cell fraction (not recorded which). This sequence originates from a male donor with ankylosing spondylitis. The chain joins TRBV6-2 or TRBV6-3 to TRBJ2-7; perhaps TRBD2 as D (6 bases). CDR3 sequence: CASERVGGYEQYF. In nucleotides, the CDR3 is TGTGCCAGCGAGAGGGTCGGGGGTTACGAGCAGTACTTC.